This passage covers 27 T cell receptor beta chains from one sample sequenced in a study of Ad26.COV2.S vaccination and SARS-CoV-2 variants. Assay: immunoSEQ multiplex PCR; the TCRdb copy retains only in-frame clones and omits some. The sample includes about 480,000 clones, around 90% of them seen just once. Treatment: around 19 received Ad26.COV2.S at low or high dose, single or two shots; roughly five received placebo; per-sample allocation not given. The samples date from day 63 after the first vaccine or placebo injection. Specimen: peripheral blood, collected in a trial of Ad26.COV2.S vaccine versus placebo. The receptors originated from a person between 18 and 65 years old who received the Ad26.COV2.S COVID-19 vaccine or a placebo.

The V and J genes are TRBV19 and TRBJ2-4; possibly TRBD1 for D (7 bases). The V and J ends lost 4 bases and 8 bases respectively, with 21 bases between them. The CDR3 is made up of 16 amino acids. Germline assignment: CDR1 LNHDA and CDR2 SQIVND (reference sequence). For the CDR3, the DNA is TGTGCCAGTAGTAGCCCCGGGGGCGACACAGGGGACATTCAGTACTTC. Its translation: CASSSPGGDTGDIQYF.

This chain joins TRBV25-1 and TRBJ1-5; D may be TRBD1 (6 bases). Per germline, CDR1 MGHDK and CDR2 SYGVNS. V lost 6 bases, J lost 3 bases, and 12 bases lay in between. The CDR3 extends over 14 amino acids. CDR3 DNA: TGTGCCAGCAGCCACAGGGACCCCAATCAGCCCCAGCATTTT. Protein: CASSHRDPNQPQHF. The full variable domain, with the rest looked up from reference TRBV25-1 and TRBJ1-5, is EADIYQTPRYLVIGTGKKITLECSQTMGHDKMYWYQQDPGMELHLIHYSYGVNSTEKGDLSSESTVSRIRTEHFPLTLESARPSHTSQYLCASSHRDPNQPQHFGDGTRLSIL.

The chain employs TRBV2 and TRBJ1-1; maybe TRBD1 (5 bases). Germline V gives CDR1 SNHLY, CDR2 FYNNEI. Trimming took off 7 bases at V and 5 bases at J, with 14 bases between the two ends. CDR3 length: 13 amino acids. The CDR3 sequence is CASTGPRGTEAFF. In DNA, the CDR3 is TGTGCCAGCACAGGGCCCCGGGGAACTGAAGCTTTCTTT.

The CDR3 loop reads CASSLSGGSAELFF. CDR3 DNA: TGTGCCAGCAGCTTATCAGGGGGAAGCGCGGAACTGTTTTTT. The genes are TRBV7-9 and TRBJ1-4; the match to TRBD1 covers 7 bases. The germline CDR1 and CDR2 sequences are SEHNR and FQNEAQ (reference sequence). The CDR3 runs to 14 residues. V lost 2 bases to trimming and J lost 12 bases; unmatched junction nucleotides: 9.

V and J are TRBV23-1 and TRBJ1-1; D remains unclear. TRBV23-1 is noted as an ORF with a role that remains uncertain. This CDR3 contains 13 residues. Trimming cost V 7 bases and J 4 bases, with 13 bases left between them. The CDR3 spells CASTIMRVTEAFF. CDR3 coding DNA: TGCGCCAGCACTATAATGCGGGTCACTGAAGCTTTCTTT.

As to this clone: The germline gene is not matched at one end of the junction; a read error may be the cause. V gene TRBV9 combines with J gene TRBJ2-7; the match to TRBD1 covers 7 bases. Per germline, CDR1 SGDLS and CDR2 YYNGEE. CDR3 length equals 13 residues. In DNA, the CDR3 is TGTGCCAGCAGCACTTACCCCGGGGACAGTAAATCCTTC. The encoded protein is CASSTYPGDSKSF. Combining the CDR3 with reference TRBV9 and TRBJ2-7 gives the whole variable domain DSGVTQTPKHLITATGQRVTLRCSPRSGDLSVYWYQQSLDQGLQFLIQYYNGEERAKGNILERFSAQQFPDLHSELNLSSLELGDSALYFCASSTYPGDSKSFGPGTRLTVT.

This chain uses TRBV5-8 with TRBJ2-2, with 8 bases identical to TRBD2. CDR1 and CDR2 (germline): SGHTS, YDEGEE. The CDR3 is made up of 15 amino acids. The ends lost 6 bases at V and 7 bases at J; junction bases unmatched: 11. The CDR3 nucleotides read TGTGCCAGCACCCGCTATAGCGGGATAGACGGGGAGCTGTTTTTT. Translation gives CASTRYSGIDGELFF.

V is TRBV4-3 and J is TRBJ2-3; 8 nucleotides match TRBD2. V lost 1 base, J lost 4 bases, and 16 bases stayed unmatched. The germline V gene has CDR1 LGHNA and CDR2 YSLEER. The CDR3 covers 19 residues. In DNA, the CDR3 is TGCGCCAGCAGCCAAGGGTGGGTAGGCGGGAGGATCCGGGCAGATACGCAGTATTTT. Translated: CASSQGWVGGRIRADTQYF.

V gene TRBV5-6 combines with J gene TRBJ1-2, with D perhaps TRBD1 (6 bases). CDR3 size: 15 residues. V was trimmed by 2 bases and J by 3 bases, leaving 14 bases between them. From germline, CDR1 is SGHDT and CDR2 YYEEEE. The CDR3 coding sequence is TGTGCCAGCAGCTTCGGGGGGCCCTCCTACTATGGCTACACCTTC. Encoded protein: CASSFGGPSYYGYTF.

V usage is TRBV19 and J usage is TRBJ2-6; D call uncertain. Germline CDR1 reads LNHDA; CDR2 reads SQIVND (reference sequence). V lost 6 bases and J lost 11, with 23 bases in between. The CDR3 consists of 16 residues. Here the CDR3 DNA reads TGTGCCAGTAGCAGCCAACCTAGAACGACTTCCGACGTCCTGACTTTC. Protein sequence: CASSSQPRTTSDVLTF. Combining the CDR3 with reference TRBV19 and TRBJ2-6 gives the whole variable domain DGGITQSPKYLFRKEGQNVTLSCEQNLNHDAMYWYRQDPGQGLRLIYYSQIVNDFQKGDIAEGYSVSREKKESFPLTVTSAQKNPTAFYLCASSSQPRTTSDVLTFGAGSRLTVL.

The gene calls are TRBV28 and TRBJ2-7; TRBD1 matches 7 bases. V shed 6 bases and J 4 bases; nucleotides not matched to a gene: 6. The germline CDR1 and CDR2 sequences are MDHEN and SYDVKM. The CDR3 is 13 amino acids. The CDR3 DNA is TGTGCCAGCAGACAGACAGGGTTGTACGAGCAGTACTTC. Its translation is CASRQTGLYEQYF.

V is TRBV27 and J is TRBJ2-1; tentatively, D is TRBD2 (7 bases). This CDR3 spans 17 amino acids. V lost 2 bases to trimming and J lost 6 bases, with 20 bases between them. In germline, CDR1 is MNHEY, CDR2 SMNVEV (reference sequence). The CDR3 DNA is TGTGCCAGCAGTTTAAACAAGGGGCCTAGGGGGGGCAATGAGCAGTTCTTC. Translated: CASSLNKGPRGGNEQFF.

This chain joins TRBV9 and TRBJ2-1, with 9 nucleotides matching TRBD2. Germline V gene sequence: CDR1 SGDLS, CDR2 YYNGEE. The CDR3 is 15 residues long. Trimming took 0 bases from V and 5 from J; bases not matched to a gene: 3. The CDR3 here is CASSVAPSGNNEQFF. The DNA of the CDR3 is TGTGCCAGCAGCGTAGCTCCTAGCGGGAACAATGAGCAGTTCTTC.

The sample holds a few counts of this clone. This rearrangement joins TRBV9 to TRBJ1-2; weak D call: TRBD1 (6 bases). Germline V gene lookup returns CDR1 SGDLS and CDR2 YYNGEE. The CDR3 is made up of 15 amino acids. Trimming left V 3 bases short and J 1 base short, with 13 bases between. This chain's CDR3 is CASSARTADNYGYTF. The CDR3 DNA follows: TGTGCCAGCAGCGCCCGGACAGCCGATAACTATGGCTACACCTTC.

This clone was detected once. The rearrangement links TRBV3-1 (or the pseudogene TRBV3-2) to TRBJ1-2; tentative D call: TRBD1 (5 bases). CDR3 size: 16 residues. Germline lookup yields CDR1 LGHDT and CDR2 YNNKEL (reference sequence). The V and J ends lost 7 bases and 0 bases respectively, with 18 bases between them. The DNA of the CDR3 is TGTGCCAGCACCCCAAACAACCGGGACGCTAACTATGGCTACACCTTC. Protein sequence: CASTPNNRDANYGYTF.

The CDR3 DNA reads as TGTGCCAGCAGCTTAGGGCAACGTTCGAACACTGAAGCTTTCTTT. Translation: CASSLGQRSNTEAFF. The J gene is TRBJ1-1, the V gene TRBV11-2; the D is unclear. CDR3 length: 15 residues. CDR1 is SGHAT and CDR2 is FQNNGV in the germline V gene. Between the trimmed V and J ends, which lost 1 base and 1 base, there was a span of 10 bases.

The V call is TRBV6-5, the J call TRBJ1-4; D uncertain. The CDR3 is 13 residues long. Trimming shortened V by 7 bases and J by 8 bases, and 14 bases separated the two germline ends. CDR1 and CDR2 from the germline V gene are MNHEY and SVGAGI. CDR3 coding DNA: TGTGCCAGCACCTGGAGCATATGGGAAAAACTGTTTTTT. Its translation: CASTWSIWEKLFF.

The chain has TRBV4-3 and TRBJ1-1; maybe TRBD1 (5 bases). CDR1 and CDR2 from the germline V gene are LGHNA and YSLEER. CDR3 length equals 15 residues. The germline V and J ends were trimmed by 0 bases and 3 bases, with 11 bases remaining between them. The CDR3 is CASSQEWGRDTEAFF. The CDR3 nucleotides read TGCGCCAGCAGCCAAGAGTGGGGGAGGGACACTGAAGCTTTCTTT.

This clone was recorded once. The V call is TRBV7-2, the J call TRBJ2-7; D gene ambiguous. The CDR3 is made up of 14 amino acids. Germline CDR1 reads SGHTA; CDR2 reads FQGNSA. V dropped 2 bases and J dropped 3 bases, with 11 bases sitting between them. CDR3 DNA: TGTGCCAGCAGCTTAAACACCGCCATCTACGAGCAGTACTTC. It yields the protein CASSLNTAIYEQYF.

This clone was seen more than once but under ten times. The chain carries TRBV11-2 and TRBJ1-6, with 10 bases matching TRBD1. This CDR3 contains 15 residues. The J segment lost 8 bases and the V segment lost 4 bases, leaving 5 bases of the junction unmatched. The germline CDR1 and CDR2 sequences are SGHAT and FQNNGV. CDR3 amino acids: CASSSTGGVYSPLHF. The CDR3 DNA reads TGTGCCAGCAGCTCGACAGGGGGCGTTTATTCACCCCTCCACTTT.

Turning to this clone: The same CDR3 is also encoded by other DNA sequences in this sample. This rearrangement joins TRBV7-9 to TRBJ2-1, with no clear D. Germline V lookup: CDR1 SEHNR, CDR2 FQNEAQ (reference sequence). Trimming stripped 0 bases from V and 0 bases from J, with 3 bases between. The CDR3 length is 14 residues. The CDR3 bases are TGTGCCAGCAGCTTAGCCGGCTCCTACAATGAGCAGTTCTTC. Protein sequence: CASSLAGSYNEQFF.

Only one count was recorded for this clone. The J gene is TRBJ1-5, the V gene TRBV4-2, with D unclear. Trimming shortened V by 0 bases and J by 4 bases, and 4 bases separated the two germline ends. The germline V gene encodes CDR1 LGHNA and CDR2 YNFKEQ. The CDR3 is 13 residues long. CDR3 sequence: CASSQDRNQPQHF. CDR3 DNA: TGTGCCAGCAGCCAAGATAGGAATCAGCCCCAGCATTTT.

The CDR3 region has the DNA TGTGCCAGCAGACGGACAGGGGACTCTGAAGCTTTCTTT. It codes for CASRRTGDSEAFF. The chain links TRBV12-3 or TRBV12-4 to TRBJ1-1, with 9 bases identical to TRBD1. The CDR3 runs to 13 residues. The ends lost 6 bases at V and 6 bases at J; junction bases unmatched: 5.

This chain connects TRBV19 to TRBJ2-1; D may be TRBD1 (6 bases). The V gene lost 1 base and the J gene lost 7 bases, with 11 bases spanning the gap. This CDR3 contains 14 residues. Germline lookup yields CDR1 LNHDA and CDR2 SQIVND (reference sequence). In DNA, the CDR3 is TGTGCCAGTAGTATAGCAAGGGGGTCGAATGAGCAGTTCTTC. Its protein product is CASSIARGSNEQFF. Combining the CDR3 with reference TRBV19 and TRBJ2-1 gives the whole variable domain DGGITQSPKYLFRKEGQNVTLSCEQNLNHDAMYWYRQDPGQGLRLIYYSQIVNDFQKGDIAEGYSVSREKKESFPLTVTSAQKNPTAFYLCASSIARGSNEQFFGPGTRLTVL.

The chain carries TRBV7-9 and TRBJ1-5; 9 positions agree with TRBD1. This CDR3 spans 16 amino acids. Germline CDR1 SEHNR, CDR2 FQNEAQ (reference sequence). V dropped 3 bases and J dropped 5; count of bases not matched to a gene: 8. CDR3 DNA: TGTGCCAGCAGCTTTGGGACAGGGTTGGGGGATCAGCCCCAGCATTTT. Its translation is CASSFGTGLGDQPQHF. The full variable domain, in which reference TRBV7-9 and TRBJ1-5 provide the parts outside the CDR3, is DTGVSQNPRHKITKRGQNVTFRCDPISEHNRLYWYRQTLGQGPEFLTYFQNEAQLEKSRLLSDRFSAERPKGSFSTLEIQRTEQGDSAMYLCASSFGTGLGDQPQHFGDGTRLSIL.

V gene TRBV27 combines with J gene TRBJ2-7; possible D gene TRBD2, 6 bases. Germline values: CDR1 MNHEY, CDR2 SMNVEV (reference sequence). The CDR3 is 13 residues long. Deletions cut 10 bases from V and 6 bases from J, with 19 bases between. The CDR3 nucleotides read TGTGCCACCGCCGGGACTCCCTGGGGCGAGCAGTACTTC. It codes for CATAGTPWGEQYF.

V is TRBV27 and J is TRBJ1-3; 7 bases match TRBD1. The CDR3 has 15 residues. The V gene end was trimmed by 5 bases and the J gene end by 2 bases; junction bases not matched to a gene: 6. Germline values: CDR1 MNHEY, CDR2 SMNVEV (reference sequence). This CDR3 reads CASSTTGFTGNTIYF. Written as DNA, the CDR3 is TGTGCCAGCAGTACGACAGGGTTCACTGGAAACACCATATATTTT.